Given below is one TCR beta chain in context. This sample was taken from a study of cytotoxic CD8 clonotypes in ibrutinib-treated CLL. TCRdb's table, derived via immunoSEQ multiplex PCR, lists solely in-frame clones and lacks some. This table holds fewer than 45,000 clones, 70% to 75% found once. This receptor was identified in a human donor with chronic lymphocytic leukemia. Here the sequenced sample was PBMCs, taken at disease progression, from a patient treated with ibrutinib.

The CDR3 bases are TGTGCCAGCAGGGAACAGGGGACCTCTGGAAACACCATATATTTT. Its protein product is CASREQGTSGNTIYF. The rearrangement joins TRBV2 to TRBJ1-3; 7 bases align to TRBD1. The CDR3 contains 15 residues. Germline CDR1 is SNHLY and CDR2 is FYNNEI. V lost 6 bases, J lost 0 bases, and 5 bases stayed unmatched.